This T cell receptor beta chain was obtained from a study of OX40 agonist ivuxolimab in advanced cancers. Produced via immunoSEQ multiplex PCR; TCRdb's table is partial and in-frame only. Found here are roughly 74,000 clones, 84% of them singletons; the top ten hold less than 2.5%. Sequenced material: CD4+ or CD8+ T cells sorted from blood, taken in a trial of the OX40 agonist ivuxolimab. The source of this sequence is an adult with an advanced solid tumor such as melanoma, head and neck, liver or kidney cancer.

CDR3 in DNA: TGCGCCAGCAGTCGTCGGGGGTCTATTATGAACACTGAAGCTTTCTTT. Translation: CASSRRGSIMNTEAFF. V usage is TRBV5-1 and J usage is TRBJ1-1; D is possibly TRBD1 (5 bases). The CDR3 sequence is 16 residues long. Per germline, CDR1 SGHRS and CDR2 YFSETQ. Trimming pared 5 bases from V and 0 bases from J, leaving 17 bases between.